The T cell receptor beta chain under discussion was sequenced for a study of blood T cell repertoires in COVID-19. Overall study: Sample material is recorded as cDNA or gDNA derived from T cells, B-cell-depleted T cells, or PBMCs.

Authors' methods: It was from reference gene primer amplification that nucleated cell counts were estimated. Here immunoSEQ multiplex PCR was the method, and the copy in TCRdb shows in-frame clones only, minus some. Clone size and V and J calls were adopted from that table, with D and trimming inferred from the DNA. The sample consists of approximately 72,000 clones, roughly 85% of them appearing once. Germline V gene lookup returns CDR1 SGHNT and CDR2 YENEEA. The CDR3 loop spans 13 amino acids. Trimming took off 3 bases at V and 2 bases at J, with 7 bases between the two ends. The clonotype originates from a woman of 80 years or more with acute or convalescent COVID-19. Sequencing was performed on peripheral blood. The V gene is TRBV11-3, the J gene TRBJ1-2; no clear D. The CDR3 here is CASSLSGNYGYTF. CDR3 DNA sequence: TGTGCCAGCAGCTTGTCCGGGAACTATGGCTACACCTTC.